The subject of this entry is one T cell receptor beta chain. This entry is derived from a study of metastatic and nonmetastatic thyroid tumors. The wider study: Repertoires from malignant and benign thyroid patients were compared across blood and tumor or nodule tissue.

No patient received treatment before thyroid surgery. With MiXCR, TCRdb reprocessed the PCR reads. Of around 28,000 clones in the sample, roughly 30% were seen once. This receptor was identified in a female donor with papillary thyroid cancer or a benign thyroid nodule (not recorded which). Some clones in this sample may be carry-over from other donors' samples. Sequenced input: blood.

CDR3 residues: CASSLSFTEAFF. CDR3 nucleotides: TGTGCCAGCAGCTTGTCGTTCACTGAAGCTTTCTTT. The V gene is TRBV5-6, the J gene TRBJ1-1, with unresolved D. The germline V and J ends were trimmed by 1 base and 4 bases, with 5 bases remaining between them. The CDR3 contains 12 residues. Germline values: CDR1 SGHDT, CDR2 YYEEEE.